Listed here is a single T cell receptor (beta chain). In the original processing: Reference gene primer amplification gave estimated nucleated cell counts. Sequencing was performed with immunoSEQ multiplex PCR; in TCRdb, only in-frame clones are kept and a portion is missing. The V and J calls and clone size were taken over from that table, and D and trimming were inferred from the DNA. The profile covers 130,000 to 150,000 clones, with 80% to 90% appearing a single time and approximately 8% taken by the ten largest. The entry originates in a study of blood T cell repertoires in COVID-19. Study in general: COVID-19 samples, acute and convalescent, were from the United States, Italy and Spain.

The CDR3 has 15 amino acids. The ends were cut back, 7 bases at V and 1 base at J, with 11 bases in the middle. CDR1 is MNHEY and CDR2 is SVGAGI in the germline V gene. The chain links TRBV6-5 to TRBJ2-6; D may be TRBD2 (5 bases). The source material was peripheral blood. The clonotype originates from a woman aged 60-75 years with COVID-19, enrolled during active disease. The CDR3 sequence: CASILERSGANVLTF. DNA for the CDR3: TGTGCCAGCATACTTGAGCGGTCTGGGGCCAACGTCCTGACTTTC.